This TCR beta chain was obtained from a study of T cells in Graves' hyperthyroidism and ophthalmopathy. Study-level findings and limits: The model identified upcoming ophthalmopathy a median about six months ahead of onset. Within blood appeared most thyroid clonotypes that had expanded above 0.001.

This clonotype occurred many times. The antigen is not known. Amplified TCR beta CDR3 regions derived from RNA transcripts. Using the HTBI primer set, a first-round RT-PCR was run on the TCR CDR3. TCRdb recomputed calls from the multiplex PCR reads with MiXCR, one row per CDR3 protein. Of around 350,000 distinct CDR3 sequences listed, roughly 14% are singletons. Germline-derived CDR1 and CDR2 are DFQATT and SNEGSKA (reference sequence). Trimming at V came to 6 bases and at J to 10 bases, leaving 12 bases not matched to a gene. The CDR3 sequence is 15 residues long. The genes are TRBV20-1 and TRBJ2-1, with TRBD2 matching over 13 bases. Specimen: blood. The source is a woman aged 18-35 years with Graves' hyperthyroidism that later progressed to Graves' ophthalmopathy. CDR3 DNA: TGCAGTGCCCAAGGCGGGACTAGCGGGATTAGGGAGCAGTTCTTC. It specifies CSAQGGTSGIREQFF.